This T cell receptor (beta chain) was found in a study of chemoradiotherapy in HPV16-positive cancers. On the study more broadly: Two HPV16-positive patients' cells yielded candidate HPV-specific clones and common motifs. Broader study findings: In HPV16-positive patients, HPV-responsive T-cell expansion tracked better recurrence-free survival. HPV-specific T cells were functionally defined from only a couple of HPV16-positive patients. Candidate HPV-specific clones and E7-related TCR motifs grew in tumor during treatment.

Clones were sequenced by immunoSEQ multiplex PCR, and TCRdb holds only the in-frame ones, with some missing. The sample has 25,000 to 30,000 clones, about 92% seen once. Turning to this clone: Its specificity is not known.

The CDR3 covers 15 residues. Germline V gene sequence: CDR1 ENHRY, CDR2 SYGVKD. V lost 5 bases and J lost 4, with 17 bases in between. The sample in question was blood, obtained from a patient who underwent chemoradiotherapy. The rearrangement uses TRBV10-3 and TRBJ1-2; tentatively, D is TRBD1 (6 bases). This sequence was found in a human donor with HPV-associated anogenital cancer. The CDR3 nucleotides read TGTGCCATCAGTCCCGGGACACAGGGCACCTATGGCTACACCTTC. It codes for CAISPGTQGTYGYTF.